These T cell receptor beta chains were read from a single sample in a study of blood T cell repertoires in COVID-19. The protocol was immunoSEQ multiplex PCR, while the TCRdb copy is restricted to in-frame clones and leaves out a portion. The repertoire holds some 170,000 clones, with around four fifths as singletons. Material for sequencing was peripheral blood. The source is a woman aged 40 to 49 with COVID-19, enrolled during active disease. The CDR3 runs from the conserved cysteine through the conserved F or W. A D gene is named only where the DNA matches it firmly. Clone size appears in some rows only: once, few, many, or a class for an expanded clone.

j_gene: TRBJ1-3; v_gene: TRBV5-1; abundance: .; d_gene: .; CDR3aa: CASSLGMGAGSRNTIYF; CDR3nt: TGCGCCAGCAGCTTGGGAATGGGGGCAGGGTCGAGAAACACCATATATTTT
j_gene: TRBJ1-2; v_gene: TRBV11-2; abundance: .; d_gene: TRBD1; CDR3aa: CASSPPDRLTYYGYTF; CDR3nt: TGTGCCAGCAGCCCACCGGACAGGTTAACTTACTATGGCTACACCTTC
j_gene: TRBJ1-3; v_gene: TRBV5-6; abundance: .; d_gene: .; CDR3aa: CASSLLGEGNTIYF; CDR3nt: TGTGCCAGCAGCTTGCTCGGGGAAGGAAACACCATATATTTT
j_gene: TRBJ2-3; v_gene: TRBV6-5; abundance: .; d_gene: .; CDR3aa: CASRSTGTDTQYF; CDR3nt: TGTGCCAGCAGGTCGACAGGCACAGATACGCAGTATTTT
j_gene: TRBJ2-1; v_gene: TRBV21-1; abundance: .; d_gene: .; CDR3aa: CASDIRTSGRDSYNEQFF; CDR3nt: TGTGCCAGCGACATCCGGACTAGCGGGAGGGACTCCTACAATGAGCAGTTCTTC
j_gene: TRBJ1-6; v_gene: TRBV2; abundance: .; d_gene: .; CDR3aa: CASKESSYNSPLHF; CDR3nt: TGTGCCAGCAAGGAGAGCTCCTATAATTCACCCCTCCACTTT
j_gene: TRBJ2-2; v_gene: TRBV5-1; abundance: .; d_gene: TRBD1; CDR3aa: CASSFRQGLTGELFF; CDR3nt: TGCGCCAGCAGCTTTCGACAGGGCCTCACCGGGGAGCTGTTTTTT
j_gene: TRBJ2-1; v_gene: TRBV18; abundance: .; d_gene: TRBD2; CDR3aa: CASSPLAVTYNEQFF; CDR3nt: TGTGCCAGCTCACCGCTAGCGGTAACCTACAATGAGCAGTTCTTC
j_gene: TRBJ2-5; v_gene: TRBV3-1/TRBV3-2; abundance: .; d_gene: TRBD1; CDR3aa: CASSQDKYRGQETQYF; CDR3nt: TGTGCCAGCAGCCAAGACAAATACAGGGGGCAGGAGACCCAGTACTTC
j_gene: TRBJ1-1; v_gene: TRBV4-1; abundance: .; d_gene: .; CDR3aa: CASSQVLPGQTEAFF; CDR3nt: TGCGCCAGCAGCCAAGTCCTTCCTGGGCAGACTGAAGCTTTCTTT
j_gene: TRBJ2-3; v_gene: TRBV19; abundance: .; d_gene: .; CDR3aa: CASSHGQNTQYF; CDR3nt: TGTGCCAGTAGTCATGGACAGAATACGCAGTATTTT
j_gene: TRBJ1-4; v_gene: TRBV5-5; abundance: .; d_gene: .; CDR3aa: CASSLDRVEEKLFF; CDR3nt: TGTGCCAGCAGCTTGGACAGGGTCGAAGAAAAACTGTTTTTT
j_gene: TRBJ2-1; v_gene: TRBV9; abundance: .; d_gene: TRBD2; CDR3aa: CASSVAAGGHNEQFF; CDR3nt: TGTGCCAGCAGCGTAGCAGCGGGAGGGCATAATGAGCAGTTCTTC
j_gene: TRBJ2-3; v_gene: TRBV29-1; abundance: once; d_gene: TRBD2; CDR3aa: CSVAGGRGTDTQYF; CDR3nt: TGCAGCGTGGCGGGGGGAAGGGGCACAGATACGCAGTATTTT
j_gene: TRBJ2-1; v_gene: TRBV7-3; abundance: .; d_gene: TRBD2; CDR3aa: CASSELAGGDEQFF; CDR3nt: TGTGCCAGCAGCGAACTAGCGGGAGGGGATGAGCAGTTCTTC
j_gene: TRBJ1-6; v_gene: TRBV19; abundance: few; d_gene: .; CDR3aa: CASSMSSYNSPLHF; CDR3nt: TGTGCCAGTAGTATGAGCTCCTATAATTCACCCCTCCACTTT
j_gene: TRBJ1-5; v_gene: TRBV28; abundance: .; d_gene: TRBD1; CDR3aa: CASINRGLQPQHF; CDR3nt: TGTGCCAGTATTAATAGGGGGCTTCAGCCCCAGCATTTT
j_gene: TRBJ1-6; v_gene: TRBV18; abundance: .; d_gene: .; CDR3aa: CASSPDSSYNSPLHF; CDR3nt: TGTGCCAGCTCACCGGACAGCTCCTATAATTCACCCCTCCACTTT
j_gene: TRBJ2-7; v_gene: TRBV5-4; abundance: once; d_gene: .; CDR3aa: CARKIRLAQPYEQYF; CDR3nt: TGTGCCCGAAAAATTAGGTTAGCGCAGCCCTACGAGCAGTACTTC
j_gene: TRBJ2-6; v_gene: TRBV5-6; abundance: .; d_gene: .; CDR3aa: CASILRGANSGANVLTF; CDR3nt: TGTGCCAGCATCCTCCGGGGGGCGAACTCTGGGGCCAACGTCCTGACTTTC
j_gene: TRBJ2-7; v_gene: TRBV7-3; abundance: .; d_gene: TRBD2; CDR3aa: CASSLTGTTDYEQYF; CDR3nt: TGTGCCAGCAGCTTAACCGGGACTACCGACTACGAGCAGTACTTC
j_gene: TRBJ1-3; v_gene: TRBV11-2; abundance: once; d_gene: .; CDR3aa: CASSLARQSENTIYF; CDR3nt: TGTGCCAGCAGCTTGGCGAGACAGTCTGAAAACACCATATATTTT
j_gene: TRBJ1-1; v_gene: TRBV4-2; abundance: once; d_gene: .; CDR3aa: CASSPGANTEAFF; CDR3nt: TGTGCCAGCAGCCCTGGGGCGAACACTGAAGCTTTCTTT
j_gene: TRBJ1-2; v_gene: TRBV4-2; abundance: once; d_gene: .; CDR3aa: CASSQGQNYGYTF; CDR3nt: TGTGCCAGCAGCCAGGGGCAGAACTATGGCTACACCTTC
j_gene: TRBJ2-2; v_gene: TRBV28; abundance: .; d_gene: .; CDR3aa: CASSSPGTNTGELFF; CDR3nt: TGTGCCAGCAGTTCACCGGGAACAAACACCGGGGAGCTGTTTTTT
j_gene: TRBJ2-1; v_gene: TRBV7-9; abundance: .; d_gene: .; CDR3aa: CASSQGLTNEQFF; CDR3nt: TGTGCCAGCAGCCAGGGACTGACAAATGAGCAGTTCTTC
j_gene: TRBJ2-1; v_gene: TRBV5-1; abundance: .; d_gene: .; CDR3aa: CASSRYEGRNEQFF; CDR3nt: TGCGCCAGCAGCAGATATGAGGGGAGGAATGAGCAGTTCTTC
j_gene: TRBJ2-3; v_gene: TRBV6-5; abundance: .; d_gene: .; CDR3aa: CASRFEVADTQYF; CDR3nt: TGTGCCTCGAGGTTCGAGGTGGCAGATACGCAGTATTTT
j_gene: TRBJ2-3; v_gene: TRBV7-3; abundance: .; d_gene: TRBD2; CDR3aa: CASSPPRTSGTLSTDTQYF; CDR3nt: TGTGCCAGCAGCCCCCCACGGACTAGCGGCACCCTTAGCACAGATACGCAGTATTTT
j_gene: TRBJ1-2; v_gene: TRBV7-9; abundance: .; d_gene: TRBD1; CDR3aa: CASSLAGTDLYGYTF; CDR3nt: TGTGCCAGCAGCTTAGCCGGGACAGATCTCTATGGCTACACCTTC
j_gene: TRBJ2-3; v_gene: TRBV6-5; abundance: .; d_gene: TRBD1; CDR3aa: CASSYEGRGRDTQYF; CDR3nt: TGTGCCAGCAGTTACGAGGGCAGGGGGAGAGATACGCAGTATTTT
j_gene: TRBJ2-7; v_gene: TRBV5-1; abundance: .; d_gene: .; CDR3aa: CASSTRDSSYEQYF; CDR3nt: TGCGCCAGCAGCACCCGGGACTCCTCCTACGAGCAGTACTTC
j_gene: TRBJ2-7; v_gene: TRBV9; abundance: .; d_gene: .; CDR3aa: CASSVAWGGGYEQYF; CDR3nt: TGTGCCAGCAGCGTAGCTTGGGGAGGAGGCTACGAGCAGTACTTC
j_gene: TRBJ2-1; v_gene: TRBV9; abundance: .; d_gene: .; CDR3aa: CASSVPVDNEQFF; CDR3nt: TGTGCCAGCAGCGTACCGGTTGACAATGAGCAGTTCTTC
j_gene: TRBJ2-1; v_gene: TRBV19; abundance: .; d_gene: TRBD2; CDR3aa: CANLAGPSNEQFF; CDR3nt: TGTGCCAACTTAGCGGGCCCGAGCAATGAGCAGTTCTTC
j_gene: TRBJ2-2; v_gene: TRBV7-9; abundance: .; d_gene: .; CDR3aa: CASSFGGGELFF; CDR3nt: TGTGCCAGCAGCTTTGGAGGCGGGGAGCTGTTTTTT
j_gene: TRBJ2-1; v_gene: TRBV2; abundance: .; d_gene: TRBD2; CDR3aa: CASRGNGRVEQFF; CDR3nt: TGTGCCAGCAGGGGGAATGGGAGGGTGGAGCAGTTCTTC
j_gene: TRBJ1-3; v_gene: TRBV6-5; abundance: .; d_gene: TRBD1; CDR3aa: CASRTGSGNTIYF; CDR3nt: TGTGCCAGCAGGACAGGGTCAGGAAACACCATATATTTT
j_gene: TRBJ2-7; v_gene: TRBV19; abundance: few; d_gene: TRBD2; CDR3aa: CASTRGTSGPSYEQYF; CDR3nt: TGTGCCAGTACCCGGGGTACTAGCGGACCCTCGTACGAGCAGTACTTC
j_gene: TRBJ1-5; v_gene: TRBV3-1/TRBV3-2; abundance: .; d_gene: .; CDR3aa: CASSQDRGISNQPQHF; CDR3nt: TGTGCCAGCAGCCAAGATAGGGGCATTAGCAATCAGCCCCAGCATTTT
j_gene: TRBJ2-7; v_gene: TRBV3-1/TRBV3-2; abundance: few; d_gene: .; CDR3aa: CASSQEAGNPYEQYF; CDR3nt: TGTGCCAGCAGCCAAGAGGCCGGGAATCCTTACGAGCAGTACTTC